This is a list of T cell receptor beta chains from one sample in a study of T cells in Graves' hyperthyroidism and ophthalmopathy. Each CDR3 protein gets one entry after TCRdb re-called the multiplex PCR reads with MiXCR. Among about 400,000 distinct CDR3 sequences listed, over 12% were seen once. The sequenced material came from blood. The receptors were sampled from a man over 45 with Graves' ophthalmopathy. CDR3s include the opening cysteine and the closing phenylalanine or tryptophan. Fields, in order: J gene, V gene, clone size, CDR3 protein. Rows may omit the clone size; those that give it use once, few, many or a size class.

>TRBJ2-7|TRBV10-3|-
CAISPGQGYEQYF
>TRBJ2-6|TRBV3-1|many
CASSRPAGTGANVLTF
>TRBJ1-2|TRBV29-1|-
CSTTTGQGHGYTF
>TRBJ2-5|TRBV2|-
CASKSLGGRETQYF
>TRBJ2-1|TRBV7-2|many
CASSPDPALVWEQFF
>TRBJ1-1|TRBV29-1|-
CSVQQGGNTEAFF
>TRBJ1-1|TRBV5-4|-
CASSLVAGRSEAFF
>TRBJ2-1|TRBV30|many
CAWSVRLAGEESEQFF
>TRBJ2-5|TRBV6-1|many
CASSATDRETQYF
>TRBJ1-2|TRBV20-1|-
CSARPRTAIYGYTF
>TRBJ2-7|TRBV11-2|many
CASSLVGAAAGTYEQYF
>TRBJ2-1|TRBV19|-
CASSIMGGTNNEQFF
>TRBJ2-2|TRBV7-9|-
CASSNVAGAGGELFF
>TRBJ2-7|TRBV20-1|few
CSARVAGGPYEQCF
>TRBJ1-1|TRBV2|many
CASSELENTEAFF
>TRBJ2-2|TRBV12-3/TRBV12-4|few
CASRPRYRGPGELFF
>TRBJ2-1|TRBV2|many
CASSESSGLGAYNEQFF
>TRBJ2-7|TRBV9|few
CASSVDGTSGIYEQYF
>TRBJ2-6|TRBV7-3|few
CASTKKGGAYSGANVLTF
>TRBJ2-3|TRBV2|many
CASAKDRYPDAQYF
>TRBJ2-7|TRBV4-1|-
CASSQESGRAYEQYF
>TRBJ2-2|TRBV6-4|-
CASSDFEGAGELFF
>TRBJ2-2|TRBV7-2|once
CASSLARHGGGELFF
>TRBJ2-2|TRBV19|-
CASQTGSTNTGELFF
>TRBJ2-1|TRBV20-1|-
CSASSGRFPYNEQFF
>TRBJ2-3|TRBV28|many
CASYDSKTRFTDTQYF
>TRBJ2-5|TRBV4-1|few
CASSVLPGPRETQYF
>TRBJ2-1|TRBV20-1|many
CSASRAGGNNEQFF
>TRBJ1-1|TRBV6-1|-
CASRLTGGAEAFF